A selection of T cell receptor beta chains follows, all from one sample in a study of OX40 agonist ivuxolimab in advanced cancers. Method: immunoSEQ multiplex PCR; TCRdb's copy keeps in-frame clones and lacks some. The repertoire includes under 85,000 clones, over 90% of them detected once, and less than 7% sits in the top ten. The source was CD4+ or CD8+ T cells sorted from blood, collected in a trial of the OX40 agonist ivuxolimab. These receptors were obtained from an adult with an advanced solid tumor such as melanoma, head and neck, liver or kidney cancer. CDR3s include the opening cysteine and the closing phenylalanine or tryptophan. The order of the fields is V gene, clone size, D gene, J gene, CDR3 DNA, CDR3 protein. The D gene is left open where the match is weak. Clone size is given for some rows only: seen once, a few or many times, or a class if the clone is expanded.

>TRBV7-6|NA|TRBD2|TRBJ2-2
TGTGCCAGCAGCTTAGGCGTTGCGGGAGGGTCCGGCGGGGAGCTGTTTTTT
CASSLGVAGGSGGELFF
>TRBV19|NA|NA|TRBJ1-2
TGTGCCAGTAGTAGATTGCCTCAGGGTAGGGATGGCTACACCTTC
CASSRLPQGRDGYTF
>TRBV9|NA|NA|TRBJ2-1
TGTGCCAGCAGCGTAGAGGCTCGGGTGGAAGGGGAGCAGTTCTTC
CASSVEARVEGEQFF
>TRBV4-1|NA|NA|TRBJ1-5
TGCGCCAGCAGCCAAGGAGGAGGGGGCAATCAGCCCCAGCATTTT
CASSQGGGGNQPQHF
>TRBV27|NA|TRBD1|TRBJ1-4
TGTGCCAGCAGTCTACTTTCCCCCGGGACAGGGCATGAAAAACTGTTTTTT
CASSLLSPGTGHEKLFF
>TRBV7-6|NA|NA|TRBJ2-5
TGTGCCAGCAGCTTAAACCACCAAGAGACCCAGTACTTC
CASSLNHQETQYF
>TRBV12-5|few|NA|TRBJ2-7
TGTGCTAGTCCTGGGTCCTACGAGCAGTACTTC
CASPGSYEQYF
>TRBV18|NA|TRBD1|TRBJ1-2
TGTGCCAGCTCACCCAAAGGGGGCGCGGGCTACACCTTC
CASSPKGGAGYTF
>TRBV7-9|NA|TRBD2|TRBJ2-2
TGTGCCAGCAGCTTATTCCCCTATAGCGGGAGCGGCGCCGGGGAGCTGTTTTTT
CASSLFPYSGSGAGELFF
>TRBV10-1|NA|NA|TRBJ2-1
TGCGCCAGCAGTGGTGGCAATGAGCAGTTCTTC
CASSGGNEQFF
>TRBV5-1|few|NA|TRBJ1-2
TGCGCCAGCAGCTCGGGACCCCGGGGCTACACCTTC
CASSSGPRGYTF
>TRBV6-5|NA|NA|TRBJ2-3
TGTGCCAGCAGTCCCTTCCAGGGTACAGATACGCAGTATTTT
CASSPFQGTDTQYF
>TRBV28|NA|NA|TRBJ1-1
TGTGCCAGCAGTTTGGGGAGCCAAGGTGCTGAAGCTTTCTTT
CASSLGSQGAEAFF
>TRBV27|NA|NA|TRBJ2-5
TGTGCCAGCAGTTTATTTGCTAGGGGTGAGACCCAGTACTTC
CASSLFARGETQYF
>TRBV29-1|NA|NA|TRBJ1-2
TGCAGCGTCCCCCCGGAGCCAGGGAACTATGGCTACACCTTC
CSVPPEPGNYGYTF
>TRBV6-5|once|TRBD1|TRBJ2-3
TGTGCCAGCAGCCCCGGACAGGGGTGGGCTACGCAGTATTTT
CASSPGQGWATQYF
>TRBV5-6|NA|NA|TRBJ2-2
TGTGCCAGCAGCTTGCACACGTCAGCAGGGGAGCTGTTTTTT
CASSLHTSAGELFF
>TRBV6-5|NA|NA|TRBJ2-7
TGTGCCAGCAGTCATCCGGGACGGTTGTACGAGCAGTACTTC
CASSHPGRLYEQYF
>TRBV11-2|once|NA|TRBJ2-3
TGTGCCAGCAGCTCACGGGACGTTAGCACAGATACGCAGTATTTT
CASSSRDVSTDTQYF
>TRBV27|once|NA|TRBJ1-6
TGTGCCAGCAGTTTAATGGGGGCTTTCCGATCACCCCTCCACTTT
CASSLMGAFRSPLHF
>TRBV5-1|NA|NA|TRBJ1-5
TGCGCCAGCAGTAGTGGGGAGAGGGGTCAGCCCCAGCATTTT
CASSSGERGQPQHF
>TRBV27|NA|TRBD1|TRBJ2-1
TGTGCCAGCAGTCCAGTCCCTACCCAGGGGGCCGCCTACCGCAATGAGCAGTTCTTC
CASSPVPTQGAAYRNEQFF
>TRBV4-1|NA|NA|TRBJ1-1
TGCGCCAGCAGCCAAGATCCAGGGAACACTGAAGCTTTCTTT
CASSQDPGNTEAFF
>TRBV4-1|NA|TRBD1|TRBJ1-5
TGCGCCAGCAGCCACGGGACAGGCGTCTATAGCAATCAGCCCCAGCATTTT
CASSHGTGVYSNQPQHF
>TRBV5-1|NA|NA|TRBJ2-7
TGCGCCAGCAGCTTGCATGTGGGATACGAGCAGTACTTC
CASSLHVGYEQYF
>TRBV27|NA|TRBD2|TRBJ2-3
TGTGCCAGCAGTTTATTCCCCGGACTAGCGGGGGGCCGTAGCACAGATACGCAGTATTTT
CASSLFPGLAGGRSTDTQYF
>TRBV12-5|NA|NA|TRBJ2-7
TGTGCTAGTGGACAGGGACTTGAATACGAGCAGTACTTC
CASGQGLEYEQYF
>TRBV5-5|once|NA|TRBJ2-1
TGTGCCAGCAGCTCCTACAATGAGCAGTTCTTC
CASSSYNEQFF
>TRBV5-1|NA|TRBD1|TRBJ1-3
TGCGCCAGCAGCTTCGACAGGGGGCCTGGAAACACCATATATTTT
CASSFDRGPGNTIYF
>TRBV7-2|NA|NA|TRBJ2-7
TGTGCCAGCAGCCTCCAAACGGTCTACGAGCAGTACTTC
CASSLQTVYEQYF
>TRBV7-9|NA|TRBD2|TRBJ2-7
TGTGCCAGCAGCCTCGGACCTAGCGGAGCCTACGAGCAGTACTTC
CASSLGPSGAYEQYF
>TRBV5-1|few|TRBD1|TRBJ1-2
TGCGCCAGCAGCCAAACAGGGGGCAATGGCTACACCTTC
CASSQTGGNGYTF
>TRBV27|NA|NA|TRBJ2-2
TGTGCCAGCAGTCCGCTTGGGGGGGAGCTGTTTTTT
CASSPLGGELFF
>TRBV7-2|NA|TRBD2|TRBJ2-1
TGTGCCAGCAGCCCAGCGGGAGGGCCCTACAATGAGCAGTTCTTC
CASSPAGGPYNEQFF
>TRBV30|few|NA|TRBJ1-3
TGTGCCTGGAGATCTGGAAACACCATATATTTT
CAWRSGNTIYF
>TRBV5-1|NA|NA|TRBJ1-5
TGCGCCAGCAGCTTGGATTGGGGTAACAATCAGCCCCAGCATTTT
CASSLDWGNNQPQHF
>TRBV5-6|NA|TRBD1|TRBJ2-5
TGTGCCAGCAGCTTTCGAACAGGGGAAGAGACCCAGTACTTC
CASSFRTGEETQYF
>TRBV5-1|NA|TRBD1|TRBJ1-4
TGCGCCAGCAGCCAAGGACAGGGCGGCGATGAAAAACTGTTTTTT
CASSQGQGGDEKLFF
>TRBV29-1|NA|NA|TRBJ1-4
TGCAGCGTTGACCAGGGAGGTGAAAAACTGTTTTTT
CSVDQGGEKLFF
>TRBV30|medium-sized|TRBD1|TRBJ1-1
TGTGCCTGGCAACAGGGGACGAACACTGAAGCTTTCTTT
CAWQQGTNTEAFF
>TRBV19|NA|NA|TRBJ1-5
TGTGCCAGTAGTATAGGGGCCAGGGGTAGTAGCAATCAGCCCCAGCATTTT
CASSIGARGSSNQPQHF
>TRBV19|NA|TRBD2|TRBJ2-7
TGTGCCAGTAGTAGCGGGAGAGGCTACGAGCAGTACTTC
CASSSGRGYEQYF
>TRBV15|NA|TRBD2|TRBJ2-3
TGTGCCACCAGCAGAGATCGGCACGGGGGGGGCACAGATACGCAGTATTTT
CATSRDRHGGGTDTQYF
>TRBV9|NA|NA|TRBJ2-1
TGTGCCAGCAGCGTGGAGGGGGAAAATAACAATGAGCAGTTCTTC
CASSVEGENNNEQFF
>TRBV29-1|NA|NA|TRBJ2-2
TGCAGCGTCCCAACTATATCCACCGGGGAGCTGTTTTTT
CSVPTISTGELFF